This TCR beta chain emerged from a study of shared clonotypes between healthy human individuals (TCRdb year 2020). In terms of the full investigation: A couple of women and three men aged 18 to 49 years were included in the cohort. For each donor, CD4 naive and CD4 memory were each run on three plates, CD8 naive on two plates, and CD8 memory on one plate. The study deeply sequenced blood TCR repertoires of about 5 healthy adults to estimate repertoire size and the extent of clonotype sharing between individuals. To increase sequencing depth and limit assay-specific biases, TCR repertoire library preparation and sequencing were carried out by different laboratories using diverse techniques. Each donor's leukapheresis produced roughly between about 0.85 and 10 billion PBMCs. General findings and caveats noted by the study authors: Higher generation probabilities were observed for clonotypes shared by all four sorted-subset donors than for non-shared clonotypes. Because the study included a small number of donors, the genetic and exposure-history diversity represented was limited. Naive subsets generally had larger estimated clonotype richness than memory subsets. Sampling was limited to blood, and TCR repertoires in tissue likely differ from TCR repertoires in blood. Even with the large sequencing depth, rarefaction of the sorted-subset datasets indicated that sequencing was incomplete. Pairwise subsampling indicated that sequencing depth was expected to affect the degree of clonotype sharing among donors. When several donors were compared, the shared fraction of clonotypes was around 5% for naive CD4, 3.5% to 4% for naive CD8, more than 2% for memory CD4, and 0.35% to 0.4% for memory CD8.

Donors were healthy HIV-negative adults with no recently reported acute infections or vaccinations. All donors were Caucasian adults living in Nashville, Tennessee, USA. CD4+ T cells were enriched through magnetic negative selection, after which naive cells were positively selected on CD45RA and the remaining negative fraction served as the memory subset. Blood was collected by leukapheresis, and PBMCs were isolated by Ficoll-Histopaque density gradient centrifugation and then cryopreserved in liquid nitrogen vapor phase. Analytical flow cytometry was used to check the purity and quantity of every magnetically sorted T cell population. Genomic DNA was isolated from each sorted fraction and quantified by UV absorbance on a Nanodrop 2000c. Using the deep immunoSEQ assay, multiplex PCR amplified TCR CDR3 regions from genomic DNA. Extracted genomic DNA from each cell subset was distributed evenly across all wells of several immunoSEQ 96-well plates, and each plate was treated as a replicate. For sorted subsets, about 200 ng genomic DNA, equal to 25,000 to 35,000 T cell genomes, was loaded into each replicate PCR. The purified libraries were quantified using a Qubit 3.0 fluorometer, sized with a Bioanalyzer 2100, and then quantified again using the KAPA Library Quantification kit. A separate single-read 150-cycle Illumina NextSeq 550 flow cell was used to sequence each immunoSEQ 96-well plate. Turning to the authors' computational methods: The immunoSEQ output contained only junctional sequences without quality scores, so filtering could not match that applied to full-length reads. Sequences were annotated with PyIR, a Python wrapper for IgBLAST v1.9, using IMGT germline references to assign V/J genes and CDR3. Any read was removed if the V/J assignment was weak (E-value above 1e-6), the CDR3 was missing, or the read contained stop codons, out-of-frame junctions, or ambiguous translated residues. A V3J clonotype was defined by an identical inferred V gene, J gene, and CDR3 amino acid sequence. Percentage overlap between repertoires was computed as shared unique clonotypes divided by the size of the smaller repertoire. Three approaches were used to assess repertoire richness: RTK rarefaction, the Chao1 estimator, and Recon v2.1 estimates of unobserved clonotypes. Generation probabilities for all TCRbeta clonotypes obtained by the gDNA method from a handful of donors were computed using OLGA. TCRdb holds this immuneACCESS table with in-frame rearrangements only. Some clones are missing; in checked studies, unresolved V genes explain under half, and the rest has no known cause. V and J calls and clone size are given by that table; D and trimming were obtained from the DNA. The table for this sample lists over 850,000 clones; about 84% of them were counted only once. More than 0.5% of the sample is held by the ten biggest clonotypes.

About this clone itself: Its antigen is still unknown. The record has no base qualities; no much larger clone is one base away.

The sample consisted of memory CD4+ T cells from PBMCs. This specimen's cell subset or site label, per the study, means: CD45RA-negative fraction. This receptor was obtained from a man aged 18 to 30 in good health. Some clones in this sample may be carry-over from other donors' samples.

The nucleotides read TGTGCCAGCAGCTTAGGCACAGGCAATGAGCAGTTCTTC. This encodes CASSLGTGNEQFF. Here the chain combines TRBV7-2 and TRBJ2-1; TRBD1 is a possible D gene, resting on 5 matching bases. Sequences SGHTA (CDR1) and FQGNSA (CDR2) are obtained from the germline V gene. The CDR3 contains 13 residues, cysteine and phenylalanine counted. The sequence is cut down to CDR3 DNA, 39 bases in frame from base 1. V was cut back by 1 base and J by 6 bases, leaving a gap of 7 bases between them.